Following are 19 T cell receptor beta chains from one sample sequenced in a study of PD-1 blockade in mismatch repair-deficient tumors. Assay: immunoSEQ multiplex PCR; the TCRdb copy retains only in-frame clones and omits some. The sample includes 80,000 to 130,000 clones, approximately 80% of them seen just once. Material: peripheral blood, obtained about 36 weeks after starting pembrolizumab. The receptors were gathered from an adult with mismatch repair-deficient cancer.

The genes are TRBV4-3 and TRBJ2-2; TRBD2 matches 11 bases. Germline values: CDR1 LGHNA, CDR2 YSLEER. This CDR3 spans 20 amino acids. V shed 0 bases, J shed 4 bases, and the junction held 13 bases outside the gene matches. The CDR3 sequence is CASSQEFGLAGGGFTGELFF. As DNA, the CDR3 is TGCGCCAGCAGCCAAGAATTCGGGCTAGCGGGAGGAGGGTTCACCGGGGAGCTGTTTTTT.

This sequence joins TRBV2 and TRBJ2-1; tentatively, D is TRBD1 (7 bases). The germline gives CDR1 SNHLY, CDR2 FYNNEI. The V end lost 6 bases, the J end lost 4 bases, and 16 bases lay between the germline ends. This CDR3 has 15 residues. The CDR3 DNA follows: TGTGCCAGCAGCGCGGGACAGTTAAAGTACAATGAGCAGTTCTTC. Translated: CASSAGQLKYNEQFF.

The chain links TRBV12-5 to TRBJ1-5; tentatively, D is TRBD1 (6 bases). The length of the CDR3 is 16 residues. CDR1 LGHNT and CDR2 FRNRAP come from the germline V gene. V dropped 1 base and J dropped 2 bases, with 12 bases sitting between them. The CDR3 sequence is CASGLDQGYGNQPQHF. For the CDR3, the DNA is TGTGCTAGTGGTTTGGATCAGGGGTACGGCAATCAGCCCCAGCATTTT.

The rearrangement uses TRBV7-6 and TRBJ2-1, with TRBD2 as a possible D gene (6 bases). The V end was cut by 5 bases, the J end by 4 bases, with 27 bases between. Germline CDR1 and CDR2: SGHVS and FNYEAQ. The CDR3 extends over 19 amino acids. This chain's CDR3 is CASSRGLPGSGELYNEQFF. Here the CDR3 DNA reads TGTGCCAGCAGCCGCGGACTGCCGGGTAGCGGAGAGTTATACAATGAGCAGTTCTTC.

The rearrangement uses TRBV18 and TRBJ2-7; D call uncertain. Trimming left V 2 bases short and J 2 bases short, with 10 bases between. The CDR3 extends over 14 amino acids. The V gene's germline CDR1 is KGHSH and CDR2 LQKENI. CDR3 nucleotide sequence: TGTGCCAGCTCACCAGGCCAGTTAACCTACGAGCAGTACTTC. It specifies CASSPGQLTYEQYF.

CDR3 DNA: TGCAGCGTTGAGAGGGGGGAACAGATTCAGTACTTC. Residues: CSVERGEQIQYF. V is TRBV29-1 and J is TRBJ2-4; either TRBD1 or TRBD2 may fit D (6 bases each). The CDR3 consists of 12 residues. Trimming removed 3 bases at V and 10 bases at J, with 13 bases between. CDR1 is SQVTM, CDR2 ANQGSEA, per germline.

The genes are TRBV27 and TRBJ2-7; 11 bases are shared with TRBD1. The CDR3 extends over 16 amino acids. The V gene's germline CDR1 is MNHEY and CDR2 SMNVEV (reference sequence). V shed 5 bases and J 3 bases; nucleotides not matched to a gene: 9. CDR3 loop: CASSAMDRGPLYEQYF. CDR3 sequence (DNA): TGTGCCAGCAGTGCAATGGACAGGGGGCCTCTCTACGAGCAGTACTTC.

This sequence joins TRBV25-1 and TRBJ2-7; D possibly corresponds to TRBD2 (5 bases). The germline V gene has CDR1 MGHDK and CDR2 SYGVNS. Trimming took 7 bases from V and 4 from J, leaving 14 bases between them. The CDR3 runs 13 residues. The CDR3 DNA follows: TGTGCCAGCATAGTCCCCGCGGGTTACGAGCAGTACTTC. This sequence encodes CASIVPAGYEQYF.

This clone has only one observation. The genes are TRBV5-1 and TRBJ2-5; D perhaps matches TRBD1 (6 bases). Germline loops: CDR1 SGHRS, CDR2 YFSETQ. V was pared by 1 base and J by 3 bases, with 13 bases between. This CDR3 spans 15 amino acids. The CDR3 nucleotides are TGCGCCAGCAGCTTGTTGTCTGGGGGCAAAGAGACCCAGTACTTC. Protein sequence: CASSLLSGGKETQYF.

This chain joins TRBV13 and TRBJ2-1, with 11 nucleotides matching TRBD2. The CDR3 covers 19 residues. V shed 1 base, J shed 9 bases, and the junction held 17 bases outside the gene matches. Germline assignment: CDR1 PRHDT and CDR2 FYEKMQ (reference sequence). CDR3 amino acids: CASSLEVLAGAEGWGEQFF. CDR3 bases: TGTGCCAGCAGCTTAGAGGTACTAGCGGGAGCGGAAGGCTGGGGTGAGCAGTTCTTC.

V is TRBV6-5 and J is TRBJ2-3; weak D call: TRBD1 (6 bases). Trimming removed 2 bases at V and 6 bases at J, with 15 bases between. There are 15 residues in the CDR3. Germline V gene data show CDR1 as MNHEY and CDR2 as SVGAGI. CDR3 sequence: CASSYGQGPLDTQYF. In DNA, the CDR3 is TGTGCCAGCAGTTACGGGCAGGGGCCCCTCGATACGCAGTATTTT.

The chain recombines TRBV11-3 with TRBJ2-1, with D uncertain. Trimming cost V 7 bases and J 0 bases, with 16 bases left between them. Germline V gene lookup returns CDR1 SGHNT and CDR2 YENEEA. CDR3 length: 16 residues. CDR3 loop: CASTHGPSSSYNEQFF. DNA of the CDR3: TGTGCCAGCACCCACGGCCCTTCGAGCTCCTACAATGAGCAGTTCTTC.

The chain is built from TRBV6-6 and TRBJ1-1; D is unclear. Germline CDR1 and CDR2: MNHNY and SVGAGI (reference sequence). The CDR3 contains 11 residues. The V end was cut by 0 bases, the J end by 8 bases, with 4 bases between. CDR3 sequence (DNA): TGTGCCAGCAGTTACTCGATAGAAGCTTTCTTT. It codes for CASSYSIEAFF.

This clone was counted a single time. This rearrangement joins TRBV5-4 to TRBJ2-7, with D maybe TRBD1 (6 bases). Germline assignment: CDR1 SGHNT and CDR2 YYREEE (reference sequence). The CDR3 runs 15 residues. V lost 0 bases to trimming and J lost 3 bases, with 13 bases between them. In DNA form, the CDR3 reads TGTGCCAGCAGCTTGGGTCCAGGGGAGAGCTACGAGCAGTACTTC. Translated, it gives CASSLGPGESYEQYF.

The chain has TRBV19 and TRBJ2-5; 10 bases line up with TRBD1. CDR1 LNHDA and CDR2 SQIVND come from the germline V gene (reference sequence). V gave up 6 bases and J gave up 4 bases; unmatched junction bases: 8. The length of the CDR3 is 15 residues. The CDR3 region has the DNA TGTGCCAGTAGCTCGACAGGGGGCTATGGAGAGACCCAGTACTTC. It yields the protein CASSSTGGYGETQYF.

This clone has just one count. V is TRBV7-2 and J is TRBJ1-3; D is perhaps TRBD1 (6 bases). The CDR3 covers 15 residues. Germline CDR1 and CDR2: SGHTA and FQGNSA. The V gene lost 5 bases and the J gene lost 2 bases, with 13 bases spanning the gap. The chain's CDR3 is CASSPRGSPGNTIYF. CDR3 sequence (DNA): TGTGCCAGCAGCCCTAGGGGGTCCCCTGGAAACACCATATATTTT.

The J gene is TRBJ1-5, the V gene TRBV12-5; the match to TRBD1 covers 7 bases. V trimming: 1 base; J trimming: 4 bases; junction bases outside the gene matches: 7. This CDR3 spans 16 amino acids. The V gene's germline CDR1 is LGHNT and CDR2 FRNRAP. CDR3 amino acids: CASGLATGEGNQPQHF. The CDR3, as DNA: TGTGCTAGTGGTTTGGCTACAGGGGAGGGGAATCAGCCCCAGCATTTT. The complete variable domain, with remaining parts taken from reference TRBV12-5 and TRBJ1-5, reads DARVTQTPRHKVTEMGQEVTMRCQPILGHNTVFWYRQTMMQGLELLAYFRNRAPLDDSGMPKDRFSAEMPDATLATLKIQPSEPRDSAVYFCASGLATGEGNQPQHFGDGTRLSIL.

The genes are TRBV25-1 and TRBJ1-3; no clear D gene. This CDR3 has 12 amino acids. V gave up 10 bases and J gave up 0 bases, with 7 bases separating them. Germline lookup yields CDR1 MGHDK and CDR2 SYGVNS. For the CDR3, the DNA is TGTGCCACCCGGGACTCTGGAAACACCATATATTTT. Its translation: CATRDSGNTIYF.

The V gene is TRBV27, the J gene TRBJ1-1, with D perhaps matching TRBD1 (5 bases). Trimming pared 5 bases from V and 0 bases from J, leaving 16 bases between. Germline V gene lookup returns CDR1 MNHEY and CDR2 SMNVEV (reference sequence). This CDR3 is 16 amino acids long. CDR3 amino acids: CASSPSGTRMNTEAFF. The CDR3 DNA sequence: TGTGCCAGCAGTCCAAGTGGGACCCGAATGAACACTGAAGCTTTCTTT.